Sequencing of this T cell receptor (beta chain) was carried out in a study of T cell repertoires in cytomegalovirus infection. Looking at the study overall: Both CMV infection and a matching HLA type were indicated by public TCR beta signatures.

Trimming took 3 bases from V and 0 from J; bases not matched to a gene: 8. The CDR3 sequence is 17 residues long. CDR1 MDHEN and CDR2 SYDVKM come from the germline V gene. Study conclusions and caveats: CMV-specific HLA-C-restricted TCR beta clonotypes dominated the ex vivo response. The cumulative frequency of public TCR beta families identified carriers of CMV plus the relevant HLA.

As to this clonotype: The antigen remains unidentified.

TCRdb re-called the reads with MiXCR, one entry per CDR3 protein. This table holds approximately 770,000 distinct CDR3 sequences, under 35% found once. The chain couples TRBV28 to TRBJ2-5; TRBD2 aligns across 9 bases. This specimen consisted of cultured CD8+ T cells from PBMCs, obtained from culture after CMV antigen stimulation. The clonotype comes from a human donor in good health (CMV status not recorded). Some clones in this sample may be carry-over from other donors' samples. CDR3 loop: CASSFLTAGGYQETQYF. The CDR3 nucleotides are TGTGCCAGCAGTTTCCTCACGGCGGGGGGGTACCAAGAGACCCAGTACTTC.